The rows below give T cell receptor beta chains drawn from one sample of a study of blood T cell repertoires in COVID-19. Clones were read by immunoSEQ multiplex PCR, and TCRdb kept only the in-frame ones, dropping some. The table shows over 400,000 clones, with 85% to 90% occurring only once. Sample: peripheral blood. These receptor sequences come from a woman in her forties or fifties with COVID-19, enrolled during active disease. The CDR3 runs from the conserved cysteine through the conserved F or W. A D gene is named only where the DNA matches it firmly.

v_call: TRBV10-1; d_call: TRBD1; cdr3_length: 16; j_call: TRBJ2-1; cdr3_nt: TGCGCCAGCTCCGCATTGAGGACAGGGGATTACAATGAGCAGTTCTTC; cdr3_aa: CASSALRTGDYNEQFF
v_call: TRBV6-5; d_call: TRBD1; cdr3_length: 15; j_call: TRBJ1-2; cdr3_nt: TGTGCCACCCATCCGGGACAGGATCTTAACTATGGCTACACCTTC; cdr3_aa: CATHPGQDLNYGYTF
v_call: TRBV5-1; d_call: TRBD2; cdr3_length: 16; j_call: TRBJ2-1; cdr3_nt: TGCGCCAGCAGCGGGGCGGAGAGCGGGGGGGCGAATGAGCAGTTCTTC; cdr3_aa: CASSGAESGGANEQFF
v_call: TRBV9; d_call: .; cdr3_length: 14; j_call: TRBJ2-5; cdr3_nt: TGTGCCAGCAGCGTAGGGACAGTCCAAGAGACCCAGTACTTC; cdr3_aa: CASSVGTVQETQYF
v_call: TRBV30; d_call: .; cdr3_length: 13; j_call: TRBJ1-1; cdr3_nt: TGTGCCTGGAGACAGGGCCGGAACACTGAAGCTTTCTTT; cdr3_aa: CAWRQGRNTEAFF
v_call: TRBV6-2/TRBV6-3; d_call: TRBD1; cdr3_length: 15; j_call: TRBJ1-2; cdr3_nt: TGTGCCAGCAGCGACCTACAGACAGGGGTTGGAGGCTACACCTTC; cdr3_aa: CASSDLQTGVGGYTF
v_call: TRBV9; d_call: .; cdr3_length: 17; j_call: TRBJ1-2; cdr3_nt: TGTGCCAGCAGCGTAGATCCCGGCAGCGGGGGCCGGGAGGGCTACACCTTC; cdr3_aa: CASSVDPGSGGREGYTF
v_call: TRBV27; d_call: TRBD1; cdr3_length: 17; j_call: TRBJ2-6; cdr3_nt: TGTGCCAGCAGTCCGGGGACAGGGGGAGCTGGGGCCAACGTCCTGACTTTC; cdr3_aa: CASSPGTGGAGANVLTF
v_call: TRBV28; d_call: .; cdr3_length: 11; j_call: TRBJ2-5; cdr3_nt: TGTGCCAGCAGTTTAGCGGAGACCCAGTACTTC; cdr3_aa: CASSLAETQYF
v_call: TRBV7-2; d_call: TRBD1; cdr3_length: 14; j_call: TRBJ1-6; cdr3_nt: TGTGCCAGTCTTCTTGGCAGGGGGAATTCACCCCTCCACTTT; cdr3_aa: CASLLGRGNSPLHF
v_call: TRBV7-6; d_call: TRBD2; cdr3_length: 16; j_call: TRBJ2-1; cdr3_nt: TGTGCCAGCAGCCCTCGGGGTAGCGGGGCTTACAATGAGCAGTTCTTC; cdr3_aa: CASSPRGSGAYNEQFF